This T cell receptor beta chain was sequenced in a study of metastatic and nonmetastatic thyroid tumors. Background on the study: Thyroid patients, malignant and benign, had repertoires compared across blood and tumor or nodule tissue. Study-wide results and limits: The reported finding was significantly higher TCR beta diversity in malignant thyroid tumors relative to benign nodules, in blood and tumor.

Thyroid surgery was performed in patients who had received no treatment beforehand. Authors' analysis steps: It was from CDR3 differences across clinicopathological groups that a distant-metastasis classifier for papillary thyroid cancer was built. TCRdb re-called the PCR reads through MiXCR. V and J calls and clone size were set by TCRdb, not the authors. The data show roughly 10,000 clones, roughly 21% seen once. This clone turned up a few times. The antigen is undetermined. The V gene's germline CDR1 is DFQATT and CDR2 SNEGSKA (reference sequence). The CDR3 extends over 12 amino acids. V lost 3 bases and J 5 bases, leaving 10 bases between the germline ends.

The rearrangement uses TRBV20-1 and TRBJ1-1; D perhaps matches TRBD1 (5 bases). The receptor was isolated from a female donor with papillary thyroid cancer or a benign thyroid nodule (not recorded which). Some clones in this sample may be carry-over from other donors' samples. The sample was adjacent normal tissue. Here the CDR3 DNA reads TGCAGTGCTAGCCTAGGGACGACTGAAGCTTTCTTT. Translation: CSASLGTTEAFF.